The 9 T cell receptor delta chains in this list originate from one sample, sequenced in a study of gamma-delta T cells after stem cell transplantation. TCRdb reanalysed the RT-PCR reads via CATT. Here the sample spans about 1,300 delta-chain clones, approximately 2.3% being singletons. Sequencing was carried out using gamma-delta T cells. These TCRs come from a human donor. It is not recorded whose cells these are; they may come from a transplant donor.

Concerning this clone: A far larger clone is just one base off, so this is likely a read error. The chain's CDR3 is CACDTLVLGGRGTDKLIF. The CDR3 nucleotides are TGTGCCTGTGACACACTGGTACTGGGGGGACGGGGAACCGATAAACTCATCTTT. The chain is built from TRDV2 and TRDJ1; 8 nucleotides match TRDD3. Losses at the gene ends were 1 base for V and 2 bases for J; bases not matched to a gene: 14. CDR1 is GEAIGNYY and CDR2 is EKD in the germline V gene. This CDR3 spans 18 amino acids.

Concerning this clone: A much larger clone lies a single base off, so this may be a read error. The J gene is TRDJ1, the V gene TRDV1; the match to TRDD3 covers 12 bases. The CDR3 is made up of 17 amino acids. Germline lookup yields CDR1 TSWWSYY and CDR2 QGS. Germline trimming cut 4 bases from V and 11 bases from J; bases unmatched to any gene: 17. This chain's CDR3 is CALGALLPSWGIRRLIF. The CDR3 bases are TGTGCTCTTGGGGCTCTCCTTCCCAGCTGGGGGATACGAAGGCTCATCTTT.

This clone was found a few times. TCRdb's protein for this DNA is that of a much larger clone and differs from the translation at residue 15, likely a read error; the protein shown is the DNA translation. The chain employs TRDV2 and TRDJ1; D may match TRDD2 or TRDD3 (5 bases each). This CDR3 contains 16 residues. CDR1 is GEAIGNYY, CDR2 EKD, per germline. CDR3 DNA sequence: TGTGCCTGTGACACCTGGGGACTTACCTACACCGATAAACTCACCTTT. Its protein is CACDTWGLTYTDKLTF.

A few counts support this clone. Translating this DNA gives a protein that differs at residue 4 from the TCRdb one, which belongs to a much larger clone; a read error is likely, and the protein shown is this translation. The chain carries TRDV2 and TRDJ1; 8 nucleotides match TRDD3. The V segment lost 5 bases and the J segment 0 bases; nucleotides outside the gene matches: 16. Germline V gene lookup returns CDR1 GEAIGNYY and CDR2 EKD. This CDR3 is built from 18 residues. DNA for the CDR3: TGTGCCTGTGGCCCGGTACTGGGGGTGGAGGAATACACCGATAAACTCATCTTT. Its translation: CACGPVLGVEEYTDKLIF.

With respect to this clone: Only one base separates this from a far larger clonotype, so it likely reflects a read error. This specimen includes other DNA sequences encoding the same CDR3. V is TRDV2 and J is TRDJ1; 11 bases are shared with TRDD3. CDR3 length equals 20 residues. Germline CDR1 is GEAIGNYY and CDR2 is EKD. The CDR3 spells CACDTRGGTGGYVLVYKLIF. The CDR3 DNA follows: TGTGCCTGCGACACCCGAGGCGGGACTGGGGGATATGTTTTGGTGTATAAACTCATCTTT.

By its share, this clone is medium-sized. This sequence is one base from a far larger clone and is likely a read error. This chain uses TRDV1 with TRDJ1; 9 positions agree with TRDD3. J gave up 0 bases and V 2 bases, and 28 bases lay outside the gene matches. The CDR3 covers 24 residues. Germline assignment: CDR1 TSWWSYY and CDR2 QGS. DNA of the CDR3: TGTGCTCTTGGGGAAAGGCGTTCCTCACGGTCCTTCCCTACTGGGGGAAAGTACACCGATAAACTCATCTTT. Protein: CALGERRSSRSFPTGGKYTDKLIF.

This clone was observed a few times. A read error is likely here: a far larger clone is one base away. Other DNA sequences in this sample translate to the same CDR3. This chain joins TRDV1 and TRDJ1, with D maybe TRDD3 (5 bases). CDR1 and CDR2 (germline): TSWWSYY, QGS. The CDR3 is made up of 14 amino acids. In DNA, the CDR3 is TGTGCCCTTGGGGAACTGTTGATCGTGGATAAACTCATCTTT. Protein: CALGELLIVDKLIF.

In this sample, this clone turned up a few times. The TCRdb protein comes from a much larger clone and disagrees with this DNA's translation at residue 7, likely due to a read error; the protein given here is derived from the DNA. The chain employs TRAV29/DV5 and TRDJ1, with D maybe TRDD2 (5 bases). CDR3 length equals 18 residues. Germline CDR1 is NSMFDY and CDR2 is ISSIKDK. Trimming left V 0 bases short and J 0 bases short, with 21 bases between. The CDR3 nucleotides are TGTGCAGCAAGCGCCCCTACGACGGCCAACCTGTACACCGATAAACTCATCTTT. This translates into CAASAPTTANLYTDKLIF.

Remarks on this clone: A read error likely explains why the TCRdb protein, taken from a much larger clone, differs from this DNA's translation at residue 13; the protein shown is translated from the DNA. The V call is TRDV2, the J call TRDJ1; D may correspond to TRDD2 or TRDD3 (7 bases each). Deletions cut 1 base from V and 0 bases from J, with 32 bases between. Germline-derived CDR1 and CDR2 are GEAIGNYY and EKD. The CDR3 is 22 residues long. The DNA of the CDR3 is TGTGCCTGTGACACGAATAGTTTCCTACGTTGGGGGACACGCCCGTACACCGATAAACTCATCTTT. It yields the protein CACDTNSFLRWGTRPYTDKLIF.